The clone carrying this T cell receptor beta chain is a singleton in its sample. Its matching antigen is unknown. Profiled with immunoSEQ multiplex PCR; TCRdb holds only in-frame clones, not every one. This sample carries 90,000 to 140,000 clones, 89% of them seen once, and the ten largest clones take around 17%. This sample is drawn from a study of PD-1 blockade in classical Hodgkin lymphoma. Overall study: Every 2 weeks, patients got 3 mg/kg intravenous nivolumab. General study points: Complete responders' baseline diversity resembled that of newly diagnosed patients. The study found that TCR diversity rose significantly by C4D1 in CD4+ but not CD8+ cells. It was reported that newly diagnosed patients had less baseline TCR diversity than healthy donors.

The CDR3 is made up of 15 amino acids. V lost 3 bases and J lost 2; bases outside the gene matches: 5. CDR1 is MNHEY, CDR2 SMNVEV, per germline (reference sequence). This sample's time point: cycle 4 day 1 (C4D1), after six to seven weeks of nivolumab. Exposure to brentuximab vedotin varied, and each patient had relapsed following autologous stem cell transplantation. Specimen: peripheral blood mononuclear cells (PBMCs), collected before the fourth cycle of nivolumab. This clonotype was sampled from a human donor with classical Hodgkin lymphoma. This sequence joins TRBV27 and TRBJ2-7, with 9 bases lining up with TRBD2. The CDR3, as DNA: TGTGCCAGCAGTTTCTTTAGCGGGAGTCCCTACGAGCAGTACTTC. Its protein is CASSFFSGSPYEQYF.